This record looks at one T cell receptor (beta chain) sequence and its context. The antigen is not known. The data derive from a study of memory CD4+ T cells and cytomegalovirus serostatus. Study-wide results and limits: The CMV-associated TCR signature appears largely within the CD4+ memory repertoire.

CDR1 is MNHEY and CDR2 is SVGAGI in the germline V gene. This CDR3 has 14 residues. The V end was cut by 0 bases, the J end by 5 bases, with 10 bases between. Single viable CD3+CD4+CD8-CD45RO+ cells were sorted as the memory CD4+ T cells. Authors' analysis steps: After removing out-of-frame reads, over 2 million distinct TCRbeta sequences remained. TCRdb keeps only in-frame clones here, not all; method: immunoSEQ multiplex PCR. V and J calls and clone size are copied from that table; D and trimming were computed from the DNA. The table lists about 82,000 clones, approximately 80% of them singletons. The source of this sequence is an adult in good health and CMV-seronegative. Sequenced material: memory CD4+ T cells from blood. The chain has TRBV6-5 and TRBJ2-5; TRBD2 is a possible D gene (5 bases). CDR3 coding DNA: TGTGCCAGCAGTTACTCGAGCGGAAGGGAGACCCAGTACTTC. It encodes CASSYSSGRETQYF.